The 29 T cell receptor beta chains below were found in one sample sequenced in a study of blood T cell repertoires in COVID-19. Produced via immunoSEQ multiplex PCR; TCRdb's table is partial and in-frame only. The data hold approximately 240,000 clones, with 83% observed a single time. The material sequenced was peripheral blood. The receptor set was obtained from a woman aged 25 to 45 with COVID-19, enrolled during active disease.

This clone has just a few counts. The V call is TRBV27, the J call TRBJ1-6; TRBD1 might be the D (6 bases). Germline CDR1 MNHEY, CDR2 SMNVEV (reference sequence). V dropped 3 bases and J dropped 10 bases, with 13 bases sitting between them. The CDR3 extends over 14 amino acids. CDR3 nucleotides: TGTGCCAGCAGTTTGGGAACAGGGCGGTCACCCCTCCACTTT. Translation: CASSLGTGRSPLHF.

The chain employs TRBV5-4 and TRBJ2-3; 7 bases match TRBD2. CDR1 and CDR2 (germline): SGHNT, YYREEE (reference sequence). The CDR3 extends over 15 amino acids. V trimming: 4 bases; J trimming: 3 bases; junction bases outside the gene matches: 8. The CDR3 spells CASSGRDGGTDTQYF. CDR3 in DNA: TGTGCCAGCAGCGGACGGGACGGGGGGACAGATACGCAGTATTTT.

This clone was detected once. The genes are TRBV7-2 and TRBJ2-2; TRBD1 matches 8 bases. CDR3 size: 16 residues. V lost 4 bases to trimming and J lost 4 bases; unmatched junction nucleotides: 8. CDR1 and CDR2 from the germline V gene are SGHTA and FQGNSA. CDR3 loop: CASSSTGGGPTGELFF. CDR3 bases: TGTGCCAGCAGCTCCACAGGGGGAGGACCCACCGGGGAGCTGTTTTTT.

The chain joins TRBV30 to TRBJ2-3; D may be TRBD2 (5 bases). Germline lookup yields CDR1 GTSNPN and CDR2 SVGIG (reference sequence). Trimming removed 0 bases from V and 2 bases from J, with 12 bases in between. The CDR3 spans 15 residues. The CDR3 loop is CAWSVSAGVTDTQYF. CDR3 nucleotides: TGTGCCTGGAGTGTATCCGCGGGCGTCACAGATACGCAGTATTTT.

The chain combines TRBV5-1 with TRBJ2-2, with 7 nucleotides matching TRBD1. The CDR3 has 14 residues. Germline assignment: CDR1 SGHRS and CDR2 YFSETQ. V shed 5 bases, J shed 7 bases, and the junction held 8 bases outside the gene matches. The CDR3 region has the DNA TGCGCCAGCAGAGAGGGGGCCGGGATCGGGGAGCTGTTTTTT. It encodes CASREGAGIGELFF.

The rearrangement links TRBV19 to TRBJ2-1, with 7 bases lining up with TRBD1. This CDR3 is built from 13 residues. V lost 8 bases and J lost 0; bases outside the gene matches: 1. The V gene's germline CDR1 is LNHDA and CDR2 SQIVND (reference sequence). This CDR3 reads CASRQGSYNEQFF. CDR3 DNA sequence: TGTGCCAGTCGACAGGGCTCCTACAATGAGCAGTTCTTC.

The chain has TRBV3-1 (or the pseudogene TRBV3-2) and TRBJ2-7; TRBD1 matches at 7 bases. Germline V gene lookup returns CDR1 LGHDT and CDR2 YNNKEL (reference sequence). V shed 2 bases, J shed 2 bases, and the junction held 3 bases outside the gene matches. The CDR3 sequence is 14 residues long. The CDR3 here is CASSQWDRAYEQYF. In DNA form, the CDR3 reads TGTGCCAGCAGCCAATGGGACAGAGCCTACGAGCAGTACTTC.

The rearrangement links TRBV6-5 to TRBJ2-7, with TRBD2 identical over 11 bases. The germline V gene encodes CDR1 MNHEY and CDR2 SVGAGI. Trimming cost V 6 bases and J 0 bases; bases outside gene matches: 7. The CDR3 runs 16 residues. The CDR3 reads CASSYRLAGNSYEQYF. The CDR3 bases are TGTGCCAGCAGCTACCGACTAGCGGGGAACTCCTACGAGCAGTACTTC.

This chain connects TRBV12-3 or TRBV12-4 to TRBJ1-1, with D maybe TRBD1 (5 bases). The ends were cut back, 2 bases at V and 6 bases at J, with 10 bases in the middle. The CDR3 extends over 13 amino acids. This CDR3 reads CASSLFREAEAFF. Written as DNA, the CDR3 is TGTGCCAGCAGTTTATTCAGGGAAGCTGAAGCTTTCTTT.

The rearrangement uses TRBV7-9 and TRBJ2-7; D might be TRBD1 (5 bases). This CDR3 is built from 13 residues. V lost 2 bases and J lost 7, with 12 bases in between. CDR1 and CDR2 (germline): SEHNR, FQNEAQ (reference sequence). The DNA of the CDR3 is TGTGCCAGCAGCTTATCGAATCAGGGAGAGCAGTACTTC. This translates into CASSLSNQGEQYF.

V usage is TRBV7-3 and J usage is TRBJ2-1; the match to TRBD2 covers 9 bases. This CDR3 has 16 amino acids. V shed 5 bases, J shed 5 bases, and the junction held 10 bases outside the gene matches. CDR1 is SGHTA, CDR2 FQGTGA, per germline. The CDR3 DNA is TGTGCCAGCAGCCTAGCGGGGACCAAAAATCACAATGAGCAGTTCTTC. Protein sequence: CASSLAGTKNHNEQFF.

The chain employs TRBV28 and TRBJ1-1; 10 bases line up with TRBD1. Per germline, CDR1 MDHEN and CDR2 SYDVKM. The J segment lost 3 bases and the V segment lost 5 bases, leaving 3 bases of the junction unmatched. The CDR3 spans 14 residues. The DNA of the CDR3 is TGTGCCAGCAGTGCGGACAGGGGGTACACTGAAGCTTTCTTT. Translating it yields CASSADRGYTEAFF.

This sequence joins TRBV10-3 and TRBJ1-2; 9 bases match TRBD1. Germline V gene sequence: CDR1 ENHRY, CDR2 SYGVKD. This CDR3 comprises 15 residues. The V segment lost 7 bases and the J segment 0 bases; nucleotides outside the gene matches: 6. The CDR3 loop is CAITRDREANYGYTF. The CDR3 nucleotides read TGTGCCATCACCAGGGACAGGGAGGCTAACTATGGCTACACCTTC.

The chain combines TRBV5-1 with TRBJ2-3; 7 nucleotides line up with TRBD2. The CDR3 extends over 17 amino acids. V shed 0 bases, J shed 5 bases, and the junction held 12 bases outside the gene matches. CDR1 is SGHRS, CDR2 YFSETQ, per germline. The CDR3 nucleotides are TGCGCCAGCAGCTTGGGATCCTCGGCTAGCGGCGGAGATACGCAGTATTTT. Amino acid sequence: CASSLGSSASGGDTQYF. The variable domain in full, with the rest retrieved from reference TRBV5-1 and TRBJ2-3, is KAGVTQTPRYLIKTRGQQVTLSCSPISGHRSVSWYQQTPGQGLQFLFEYFSETQRNKGNFPGRFSGRQFSNSRSEMNVSTLELGDSALYLCASSLGSSASGGDTQYFGPGTRLTVL.

V gene TRBV18 combines with J gene TRBJ1-2; unclear D gene. The V end was cut by 3 bases, the J end by 3 bases, with 8 bases between. This CDR3 has 13 amino acids. CDR1 is KGHSH, CDR2 LQKENI, per germline. The CDR3 bases are TGTGCCAGCTCACCGGAGGAACACTATGGCTACACCTTC. This translates into CASSPEEHYGYTF.

The CDR3 DNA sequence: TGTGCCAGTAGTATGGTGACAGGGGGAGGTAACAATGAGCAGTTCTTC. The encoded protein is CASSMVTGGGNNEQFF. The chain employs TRBV19 and TRBJ2-1; TRBD1 agrees at 9 bases. CDR3 size: 16 residues. The V segment lost 3 bases and the J segment 5 bases; nucleotides outside the gene matches: 8. CDR1 and CDR2 from the germline V gene are LNHDA and SQIVND (reference sequence).

This clone was picked up a small number of times. The chain carries TRBV18 and TRBJ1-2; no reliable D call. The CDR3 totals 16 residues. Germline V lookup: CDR1 KGHSH, CDR2 LQKENI. Deletions cut 3 bases from V and 7 bases from J, with 21 bases between. CDR3 nucleotide sequence: TGTGCCAGCTCACCCTCAATGAGGGAAGGAGGAGGTGGCTACACCTTC. Translated: CASSPSMREGGGGYTF.

The chain recombines TRBV4-1 with TRBJ2-1; 8 nucleotides align to TRBD2. Germline CDR1 and CDR2: MGHRA and YSYEKL. Germline trimming cut 4 bases from V and 3 bases from J; bases unmatched to any gene: 8. This CDR3 spans 16 amino acids. The CDR3 nucleotides are TGCGCCAGCAGCCGAGCAGCGGGGGAACTCTACAATGAGCAGTTCTTC. It codes for CASSRAAGELYNEQFF.

The chain's CDR3 is CASSDQAGGETQYF. The DNA for the CDR3 is TGTGCCAGCAGCGACCAAGCGGGGGGAGAGACCCAGTACTTC. The chain has TRBV5-4 and TRBJ2-5; 9 bases are shared with TRBD2. Per the germline V gene, CDR1 is SGHNT and CDR2 is YYREEE (reference sequence). This CDR3 is built from 14 residues. After removal of 4 bases from V and 4 bases from J, the junction contained 5 bases not matched to a gene.

In DNA, the CDR3 is TGCGCCAGCAGCCAAGATGTATCCGGTCAGCCCCAGCATTTT. Protein: CASSQDVSGQPQHF. V gene TRBV4-1 combines with J gene TRBJ1-5; D not certain. V was cut by 0 bases and J by 6 bases, with 9 bases left in between. The germline V gene encodes CDR1 MGHRA and CDR2 YSYEKL. The CDR3 runs to 14 residues.

This sequence joins TRBV30 and TRBJ2-1; 13 positions match TRBD2. This CDR3 region has 16 residues. Germline-derived CDR1 and CDR2 are GTSNPN and SVGIG (reference sequence). Trimming removed 1 base from V and 5 bases from J; junction bases left unmatched: 5. The CDR3 nucleotides read TGTGCCTGGAGTGCTCTAGGGACTAGCGGGAACAATGAGCAGTTCTTC. This encodes CAWSALGTSGNNEQFF.

This clone was observed a single time. CDR3 sequence: CASSLSLAGRDEQFF. CDR3 nucleotide sequence: TGTGCCAGCAGCTTATCCCTAGCGGGGAGGGATGAGCAGTTCTTC. This chain joins TRBV7-3 and TRBJ2-1; 9 bases match TRBD2. Trimming removed 2 bases from V and 8 bases from J; junction bases left unmatched: 7. The CDR3 spans 15 residues. The germline V gene has CDR1 SGHTA and CDR2 FQGTGA. Full variable domain (missing parts from reference TRBV7-3 and TRBJ2-1): GAGVSQTPSNKVTEKGKYVELRCDPISGHTALYWYRQSLGQGPEFLIYFQGTGAADDSGLPNDRFFAVRPEGSVSTLKIQRTERGDSAVYLCASSLSLAGRDEQFFGPGTRLTVL.

The chain employs TRBV9 and TRBJ1-1; 9 nucleotides match TRBD1. The CDR3 covers 15 residues. Trimming cost V 4 bases and J 5 bases; bases outside gene matches: 9. Germline lookup yields CDR1 SGDLS and CDR2 YYNGEE. CDR3 bases: TGTGCCAGCAGCTCAAGGGCGGGACAGGGAACTGAAGCTTTCTTT. It yields the protein CASSSRAGQGTEAFF.

The chain uses TRBV7-6 and TRBJ2-3, with 7 bases lining up with TRBD2. V gave up 1 base and J gave up 1 base; unmatched junction bases: 2. The CDR3 is 15 amino acids. Per germline, CDR1 SGHVS and CDR2 FNYEAQ. Here the CDR3 reads CASSLGAGGTDTQYF. The CDR3 DNA is TGTGCCAGCAGCTTAGGGGCGGGGGGCACAGATACGCAGTATTTT.

This sequence joins TRBV6-2 or TRBV6-3 and TRBJ1-2, with D possibly being TRBD1 (6 bases). This CDR3 is 12 amino acids long. The germline V gene has CDR1 MNHEY and CDR2 SVGEGT. V shed 6 bases and J shed 8 bases, with 13 bases lying between them. This chain's CDR3 is CASSRGDRGYTF. The CDR3 coding sequence is TGTGCCAGCAGCAGAGGTGACAGGGGCTACACCTTC.

V gene TRBV19 combines with J gene TRBJ2-5, with 7 bases identical to TRBD2. Germline CDR1 LNHDA, CDR2 SQIVND (reference sequence). The CDR3 is made up of 15 amino acids. Trimming took 3 bases from V and 5 from J; bases not matched to a gene: 9. CDR3 DNA: TGTGCCAGTAGTATTCCGTGGGGAGGGTTGGAGACCCAGTACTTC. Protein: CASSIPWGGLETQYF.

The rearrangement joins TRBV5-1 to TRBJ2-5; 10 nucleotides match TRBD2. Trimming took 5 bases from V and 1 from J; bases not matched to a gene: 2. The CDR3 runs 14 residues. CDR1 and CDR2 from the germline V gene are SGHRS and YFSETQ. The CDR3 spells CASSLAGAQETQYF. The CDR3, as DNA: TGCGCCAGCAGTCTAGCGGGGGCCCAAGAGACCCAGTACTTC.

Here the CDR3 reads CASSVGLAVTGELFF. The CDR3 nucleotides read TGTGCCAGCAGCGTGGGACTAGCGGTTACCGGGGAGCTGTTTTTT. The chain links TRBV9 to TRBJ2-2; 11 nucleotides agree with TRBD2. This CDR3 comprises 15 residues. CDR1 and CDR2 (germline): SGDLS, YYNGEE. Trimming cost V 2 bases and J 5 bases; bases outside gene matches: 2.

CDR3 residues: CASSSNRNNYEQYF. The CDR3 DNA sequence: TGTGCCAGCAGCTCCAACAGAAATAACTACGAGCAGTACTTC. The genes are TRBV5-4 and TRBJ2-7; D unresolved. Germline assignment: CDR1 SGHNT and CDR2 YYREEE (reference sequence). V was cut by 3 bases and J by 3 bases, with 13 bases left in between. The CDR3 loop spans 14 amino acids.